This section outlines one T cell receptor (beta chain) sequence together with its context. The CDR3 consists of 14 residues. The germline gives CDR1 SGHTS, CDR2 YDEGEE. The V end was cut by 3 bases, the J end by 2 bases, with 9 bases between. These data belong to a study of T cell changes during pregnancy in multiple sclerosis. Method: immunoSEQ multiplex PCR; TCRdb's copy keeps in-frame clones and lacks some. Among 70,000 to 85,000 clones listed, about 92% were seen once. Sample: peripheral blood, taken before pregnancy. This chain links TRBV5-8 with TRBJ1-5; the D is unclear. The receptor was isolated from a female donor with multiple sclerosis, enrolled in a pregnancy study. The CDR3 is CASSSSLGNQPQHF. CDR3 nucleotides: TGTGCCAGCAGCTCTAGTCTTGGCAATCAGCCCCAGCATTTT.